This T cell receptor beta chain was found in a study of cytomegalovirus exposure and HLA in healthy donors. Turning to this clone: Its cognate antigen is unknown.

Both 60 Vbeta primers and 13 Jbeta primers went into the PCR. Profiling relied on immunoSEQ multiplex PCR, and the TCRdb table lists in-frame clones only, not all of them. The sample lists 60,000 to 90,000 clones; roughly 84% were seen once. The germline V gene encodes CDR1 MGHRA and CDR2 YSYEKL. The CDR3 consists of 15 residues. Unmatched junction bases numbered 6, after V lost 5 bases and J lost 4 bases. Whole-study results and caveats: In a later analysis, TCR association rates varied by HLA locus: DRB1 most, HLA-C fewest. A few V segments could not be told apart, such as TRBV6-2 and TRBV6-3, and were left out.

The chain recombines TRBV4-1 with TRBJ1-3; TRBD1 matches 9 bases. What was sequenced was PBMCs. The receptor comes from a man between 70 and 80 years old in good health and CMV-seropositive. The DNA for the CDR3 is TGCGCCAGCAGCAAGAGGGGGACAGGGGGAAACACCATATATTTT. Protein product: CASSKRGTGGNTIYF.